One T cell receptor (beta chain) is described in this entry. The data stem from a study of shared clonotypes between healthy human individuals. Execution of the assay was at deep level. The data were produced by immunoSEQ multiplex PCR, yet TCRdb's version contains in-frame clones alone and is incomplete. The sample lists approximately 980,000 clones; about three quarters were seen once. Those who donated were healthy HIV-negative adults, with no recent acute infections or vaccinations reported. Germline CDR1 and CDR2: SQVTM and ANQGSEA. The CDR3 is 14 amino acids. Trimming stripped 7 bases from V and 1 base from J, with 16 bases between.

The TCR comes from a man between 18 and 29 years old in good health. Sequenced material: memory CD4+ T cells sorted from blood. Subset in this sample: CD45RA-negative fraction. This chain joins TRBV29-1 and TRBJ1-1, with a tentative D call TRBD1 (6 bases). The CDR3 region is CSAPLGDTNTEAFF. The CDR3 nucleotides are TGCAGCGCCCCCCTTGGGGACACGAACACTGAAGCTTTCTTT.